The clone carrying this TCR beta chain has more than one count but fewer than ten. These data belong to a study of T-cell reconstitution after alpha-beta-depleted transplantation in children. The V and J ends lost 0 bases and 10 bases, in that order; junction bases with no gene match: 15. Germline V gives CDR1 DFQATT, CDR2 SNEGSKA (reference sequence). The CDR3 sequence is 17 residues long. Library preparation (for TCRbeta) was performed with unique molecular identifiers. Using its own MiXCR run on the PCR reads, TCRdb lists one record per CDR3 protein. This table holds some 490,000 distinct CDR3 sequences, 9.5% to 15% found once.

Sequencing was performed on PBMCs from the stem cell graft donor, taken from the stem cell graft. The chain is built from TRBV20-1 and TRBJ2-3; the match to TRBD2 covers 11 bases. This sequence originates from a human donor who donated a stem cell graft to a child with combined immunodeficiency. The CDR3 loop reads CSARDPDRTSGLSAQYF. The CDR3 coding sequence is TGCAGTGCTAGAGATCCCGACCGGACTAGCGGGCTGTCAGCGCAGTATTTT.